This is a list of T cell receptor beta chains from one sample in a study of metastatic and nonmetastatic thyroid tumors. With MiXCR, TCRdb reprocessed the PCR reads. Among 25,000 to 35,000 clones listed, 16% were seen once. The sample consisted of blood. Receptors originate from a female donor with papillary thyroid cancer or a benign thyroid nodule (not recorded which). Some clones in this sample may be carry-over from other donors' samples. The CDR3 runs from the conserved cysteine through the conserved F or W. A D gene is named only where the DNA matches it firmly. Part of the rows lack a size; the others show once, few, many or a class for expanded clones.

d_call clone_size j_call v_call cdr3_aa cdr3_nt
. . TRBJ1-1 TRBV30 CAWKGQLNTEAFF TGTGCCTGGAAAGGGCAGCTGAACACTGAAGCTTTCTTT
TRBD2 . TRBJ2-3 TRBV30 CAWETSGGSGTQYF TGTGCCTGGGAGACTAGCGGGGGATCAGGTACGCAGTATTTT
TRBD1 . TRBJ1-1 TRBV6-1 CASGPGQAAFTEAFF TGTGCCAGCGGGCCCGGACAGGCGGCTTTTACTGAAGCTTTCTTT
TRBD2 . TRBJ2-7 TRBV7-6 CASSLAAGGNEQYF TGTGCCAGCAGCTTAGCGGCGGGAGGAAACGAGCAGTACTTC
. . TRBJ2-1 TRBV19 CASSMRGDSAYNEQFF TGTGCCAGTAGTATGCGCGGGGACAGCGCCTACAATGAGCAGTTCTTC
. many TRBJ2-1 TRBV27 CASSFRGYSYNEQFF TGTGCCAGCAGTTTTAGGGGTTACTCCTACAATGAGCAGTTCTTC
. many TRBJ1-5 TRBV3-1 CASSPDPGVRQPQHF TGTGCCAGCAGCCCAGACCCCGGGGTAAGGCAGCCCCAGCATTTT
TRBD1 many TRBJ1-1 TRBV10-3 CAISSQGAPNTEAFF TGTGCCATCAGCAGCCAGGGGGCGCCTAACACTGAAGCTTTCTTT
TRBD2 . TRBJ2-3 TRBV5-1 CASSLERGPGDTQYF TGCGCCAGCAGCTTGGAGCGGGGCCCGGGGGATACGCAGTATTTT
. . TRBJ1-1 TRBV12-3/TRBV12-4 CASSPGLRGSPTEAFF TGTGCCAGCAGCCCGGGGTTAAGGGGGAGCCCGACTGAAGCTTTCTTT
. . TRBJ1-2 TRBV11-3 CASSSDTDYGYTF TGTGCCAGCAGCTCAGACACTGACTATGGCTACACCTTC
TRBD2 few TRBJ2-3 TRBV12-3/TRBV12-4 CASSSKGDYQITDKQYF TGTGCCAGCAGTTCCAAAGGGGACTATCAGATCACAGATAAGCAATATTTT
. once TRBJ1-2 TRBV2 CASISRQARGNYGYTF TGTGCCAGCATATCAAGACAGGCGCGGGGTAACTATGGCTACACCTTC
TRBD2 . TRBJ2-7 TRBV20-1 CSAPPSGGTYEQYF TGCAGTGCCCCTCCTAGCGGGGGTACCTACGAGCAGTACTTC
TRBD1 . TRBJ2-3 TRBV18 CASSPPGTDFASDTQYF TGTGCCAGCTCACCACCCGGGACAGATTTTGCTTCAGATACGCAGTATTTT
TRBD1 many TRBJ2-2 TRBV20-1 CSARDLQGALTGELFF TGCAGTGCTAGAGATCTCCAGGGGGCCTTAACCGGGGAGCTGTTTTTT
. many TRBJ1-1 TRBV20-1 CSARVAEAFF TGCAGTGCTAGAGTGGCTGAAGCTTTCTTT
. . TRBJ2-5 TRBV11-3 CANSPYRVSGETQYF TGTGCCAACAGCCCCTACAGGGTTTCGGGGGAGACCCAGTACTTC
. many TRBJ2-1 TRBV4-1 CASSHGWGAYNEQFF TGCGCCAGCAGCCATGGGTGGGGGGCCTACAATGAGCAGTTCTTC
. few TRBJ1-6 TRBV7-2 CASSLGYNSPLHF TGTGCCAGCAGCTTAGGGTACAATTCACCCCTCCACTTT
TRBD1 . TRBJ2-3 TRBV20-1 CSGQGTDTQYF TGCAGTGGACAGGGGACAGATACGCAGTATTTT
. few TRBJ2-7 TRBV28 CASSLVLQFYEQYF TGTGCCAGCAGCCTGGTACTCCAATTCTACGAGCAGTACTTC
TRBD1 few TRBJ1-5 TRBV6-1 CASSDPGQRDQPQHF TGTGCCAGCAGTGACCCGGGACAGCGAGATCAGCCCCAGCATTTT
. . TRBJ2-7 TRBV5-1 CASSLGWASYEQYF TGCGCCAGCAGCTTGGGCTGGGCCTCCTACGAGCAGTACTTC
TRBD2 few TRBJ2-7 TRBV30 CAWSPRLGLAGGSYEQYF TGTGCCTGGAGTCCGCGACTCGGACTAGCGGGAGGCTCCTACGAGCAGTACTTC
. few TRBJ1-1 TRBV5-1 CASRLGTEAFF TGCGCCAGCAGGCTTGGCACTGAAGCTTTCTTT
TRBD1 many TRBJ1-2 TRBV16 CASSQIGTGHGGYTF TGTGCCAGCAGCCAAATTGGGACAGGGCATGGTGGCTACACCTTC
. many TRBJ1-2 TRBV3-1 CASSLGLGSYGYTF TGTGCCAGCAGCCTTGGATTAGGAAGCTATGGCTACACCTTC
TRBD1 many TRBJ1-2 TRBV5-1 CASSARTGGGNGYTF TGCGCCAGCAGCGCAAGGACAGGGGGGGGTAATGGCTACACCTTC
. many TRBJ1-5 TRBV3-1 CASSLNSYQPQHF TGTGCCAGCAGCCTAAACAGTTACCAGCCCCAGCATTTT
. . TRBJ2-7 TRBV7-3 CASSLNVGPYEQYF TGCGCCAGCAGCTTAAATGTTGGACCCTACGAGCAGTACTTC
. medium-sized TRBJ1-6 TRBV28 CASTGVDNSPLHF TGTGCCAGCACAGGTGTTGATAATTCACCCCTCCACTTT
. many TRBJ2-3 TRBV9 CASSVGSGEATDTQYF TGTGCCAGCAGCGTAGGATCGGGGGAGGCAACAGATACGCAGTATTTT
TRBD1 medium-sized TRBJ1-1 TRBV6-1 CASSLRTGEGTEAFF TGTGCCAGCAGTCTACGGACAGGGGAGGGGACTGAAGCTTTCTTT
. many TRBJ2-5 TRBV28 CASSLGDSQETQYF TGTGCCAGCAGTTTAGGTGACTCCCAAGAGACCCAGTACTTC
TRBD1 few TRBJ2-2 TRBV28 CASTKDRGWSGELFF TGTGCCAGCACCAAAGACAGGGGGTGGTCCGGGGAGCTGTTTTTT
TRBD1 . TRBJ1-3 TRBV6-1 CASRPRQGSGNTIYF TGTGCCAGCAGGCCTCGACAGGGGTCTGGAAACACCATATATTTT
TRBD2 many TRBJ2-1 TRBV9 CASSVDRGGYNEQFF TGTGCCAGCAGCGTAGACCGGGGGGGCTACAATGAGCAGTTCTTC
. . TRBJ1-6 TRBV18 CASSPGLNSPLHF TGTGCCAGCTCACCAGGGCTTAATTCACCCCTCCACTTT
. many TRBJ2-5 TRBV7-2 CASSPNGGTETQYF TGTGCCAGCAGCCCGAATGGGGGCACGGAGACCCAGTACTTC
TRBD1 few TRBJ1-1 TRBV10-2 CASSGQGAAEAFF TGCGCCAGCTCGGGACAGGGGGCGGCTGAAGCTTTCTTT
TRBD1 . TRBJ2-7 TRBV6-1 CASSATLVDRGQEYEQYF TGTGCCAGCAGTGCGACTCTAGTTGACAGGGGGCAAGAGTACGAGCAGTACTTC
. many TRBJ2-3 TRBV7-3 CASSPPGNTQYF TGTGCCAGCAGTCCTCCGGGAAATACGCAGTATTTT
TRBD1 . TRBJ1-2 TRBV6-1 CASSGAGGTYGYTF TGTGCCAGCAGTGGGGCAGGGGGCACCTATGGCTACACCTTC
. medium-sized TRBJ2-7 TRBV12-3/TRBV12-4 CASSLIQGPGGEQYF TGTGCCAGCAGCCTCATACAGGGGCCCGGGGGGGAGCAGTACTTC
. many TRBJ1-4 TRBV12-3/TRBV12-4 CASSLDWVNEKLFF TGTGCCAGCAGTTTAGATTGGGTTAATGAAAAACTGTTTTTT
. few TRBJ1-2 TRBV7-2 CASSLTAGDYGYTF TGTGCCAGCAGCTTAACCGCAGGGGACTATGGCTACACCTTC
TRBD2 medium-sized TRBJ2-1 TRBV19 CASRKRDGRNEQFF TGTGCCAGTAGGAAGCGGGACGGTAGGAATGAGCAGTTCTTC
TRBD1 . TRBJ1-2 TRBV19 CASSTPSRGVNYGYTF TGTGCCAGTAGTACTCCCTCCAGGGGGGTTAACTATGGCTACACCTTC
. . TRBJ1-3 TRBV29-1 CSVVERIPGNTIYF TGCAGCGTTGTGGAGCGGATTCCTGGAAACACCATATATTTT
. many TRBJ2-7 TRBV20-1 CSASSAYEQYF TGCAGTGCTAGCAGCGCCTACGAGCAGTACTTC
. . TRBJ2-3 TRBV6-5 CASRYQRELTDTQYF TGTGCCAGCAGGTACCAACGGGAACTAACAGATACGCAGTATTTT
TRBD1 . TRBJ2-2 TRBV5-4 CASSRFSGGNTGELFF TGTGCCAGCAGCCGTTTTTCAGGGGGCAACACCGGGGAGCTGTTTTTT
. few TRBJ2-7 TRBV6-2/TRBV6-3 CASTPAARSYEQYF TGTGCCAGCACCCCGGCAGCGCGCTCCTACGAGCAGTACTTC
TRBD1 many TRBJ1-1 TRBV18 CASSPEQGASSEAFF TGTGCCAGCTCACCGGAACAGGGGGCATCCTCTGAAGCTTTCTTT